These T cell receptor beta chains were read from a single sample in a study of cytomegalovirus exposure and HLA in healthy donors. Profiling relied on immunoSEQ multiplex PCR, and the TCRdb table lists in-frame clones only, not all of them. The table has 75,000 to 95,000 clones, approximately 90% seen once; the top ten hold roughly 2.3%. The sample taken for sequencing was PBMCs. These TCRs come from a man aged 18-30 years in good health and CMV-seronegative. CDR3s include the opening cysteine and the closing phenylalanine or tryptophan. The D gene is left open where the match is weak. Rows may omit the clone size; those that give it use once, few, many or a size class.

TRBV28	TRBJ2-5	NA	NA	TGTGCCAGCGCGGGAAGAGAGACCCAGTACTTC	CASAGRETQYF
TRBV28	TRBJ1-1	NA	NA	TGTGCCAGCAGCCAAGCAGGGTTTCGTGAAGCTTTCTTT	CASSQAGFREAFF
TRBV7-3	TRBJ2-1	TRBD2	NA	TGTGCCAGCAGCTCACGCACTGGCCAGCGGGAGGCTTACAATGAGCAGTTCTTC	CASSSRTGQREAYNEQFF
TRBV28	TRBJ2-7	TRBD1	NA	TGTGCCAGCAGTTCCTCCCCGGGACAGGGTAATCGCGAGCAGTACTTC	CASSSSPGQGNREQYF
TRBV14	TRBJ1-2	TRBD1	NA	TGTGCCAGCAGCCTCAGACAGGGGGGCGGTGGCTACACCTTC	CASSLRQGGGGYTF
TRBV6-5	TRBJ2-7	TRBD2	NA	TGTGCCAGCAGTATAGCGGGAGGAGGGTCTTGGGAGCAGTACTTC	CASSIAGGGSWEQYF
TRBV28	TRBJ1-5	NA	NA	TGTGCCAGCAGTTTCACCCCCGGTCAGCCCCAGCATTTT	CASSFTPGQPQHF
TRBV27	TRBJ1-2	TRBD1	few	TGTGCCAGCACTCCCTCCTTGACAGGGAAATATGGCTACACCTTC	CASTPSLTGKYGYTF
TRBV7-9	TRBJ2-5	TRBD1	NA	TGTGCCAGCAGCTTAGGACAGGGTGAGACCCAGTACTTC	CASSLGQGETQYF
TRBV7-9	TRBJ1-2	TRBD1	once	TGTGCCAGCAGCTTAGCGCTCAGGGGGCTCTATGGCTACACCTTC	CASSLALRGLYGYTF
TRBV10-1	TRBJ2-3	TRBD2	NA	TGCGCCAGCAGTGGGGTAGCGGGAGGATTCACAGATACGCAGTATTTT	CASSGVAGGFTDTQYF
TRBV7-2	TRBJ2-3	NA	NA	TGTGCCAGCAGCCCCCGAGGAGGGAGGTCAGATACGCAGTATTTT	CASSPRGGRSDTQYF
TRBV7-2	TRBJ2-7	TRBD2	NA	TGTGCCAGCAGCTCGGCCGGGACTACCCGCTACGAGCAGTACTTC	CASSSAGTTRYEQYF
TRBV7-2	TRBJ2-1	TRBD1	few	TGTGCCAGCAGCTTTACAGGGGACAATGAGCAGTTCTTC	CASSFTGDNEQFF
TRBV28	TRBJ1-5	NA	NA	TGTGCCAGCAGTTTAGGACAGCCCTACAATCAGCCCCAGCATTTT	CASSLGQPYNQPQHF
TRBV28	TRBJ2-2	TRBD2	NA	TGTGCCGGCAGTTGGCGGGAGGGCGTCGGGGAGCTGTTTTTT	CAGSWREGVGELFF
TRBV4-1	TRBJ2-1	TRBD2	NA	TGCGCCAGCAGCCAAGAACGCGGGAGCTCCTACAATGAGCAGTTCTTC	CASSQERGSSYNEQFF
TRBV7-6	TRBJ2-1	NA	NA	TGTGCCAGCAGCTTAGGAGGGATTCACAATGAGCAGTTCTTC	CASSLGGIHNEQFF
TRBV6-6	TRBJ2-7	NA	NA	TGTGCCAGCAGACCGGACCTAGGGGCTTTCAAGCAGTACTTC	CASRPDLGAFKQYF
TRBV19	TRBJ2-7	NA	NA	TGTGCCAGTAGTACGGTGTTGGGGGCCGAGCAGTACTTC	CASSTVLGAEQYF
TRBV6-1	TRBJ1-4	NA	once	TGTGCCAGCAGTGGGGTTGCAGGGGTGGGAGAAAAACTGTTTTTT	CASSGVAGVGEKLFF
TRBV4-2	TRBJ2-7	TRBD2	NA	TGTGCCAGCAGCCAAGGGCTAGCGGGAGGGTACGAGCAGTACTTC	CASSQGLAGGYEQYF
TRBV7-6	TRBJ2-3	TRBD1	NA	TGTGCCAGCAGCTTAGTTCAGGGGGCAGCAGATACGCAGTATTTT	CASSLVQGAADTQYF
TRBV28	TRBJ1-2	TRBD1	NA	TGTGCCAGCAGTTTATTGGGCGGACAGGGGCATGGCTACACCTTC	CASSLLGGQGHGYTF
TRBV5-1	TRBJ2-2	NA	NA	TGCGCCAGCAGCTTTAGGGGGGGAGGCCTCTCGGCCGGGGAGCTGTTTTTT	CASSFRGGGLSAGELFF
TRBV5-6	TRBJ2-2	TRBD1	NA	TGTGCCAGCAGCCATCGACAGGGGGCGTTTGGTGGGGAGCTGTTTTTT	CASSHRQGAFGGELFF
TRBV6-5	TRBJ2-5	TRBD2	NA	TGTGCCAGCAGTTATATAGTAGCGGGAGGTCAGGAGACCCAGTACTTC	CASSYIVAGGQETQYF
TRBV18	TRBJ2-5	TRBD1	NA	TGTGCCAGCTCACCGGCGGACAGGGGTGAGACCCAGTACTTC	CASSPADRGETQYF
TRBV28	TRBJ2-4	TRBD1	NA	TGTGCCGGCAGTTTCTCCAGGGGGCGGCGTGCGGACATTCAGTACTTC	CAGSFSRGRRADIQYF
TRBV5-1	TRBJ2-5	TRBD1	NA	TGCGCCAGCAGCTTGGCCGGGACAGGGCGACAAGAGACCCAGTACTTC	CASSLAGTGRQETQYF
TRBV19	TRBJ2-3	NA	once	TGTGCCAGTAGTGCTCGACAGACAGATACGCAGTATTTT	CASSARQTDTQYF
TRBV21-1	TRBJ1-5	NA	NA	TGTGCCAGCAGCAAACGAGACAGACAGATCTTGCCTAGCAATCAGCCCCAGCATTTT	CASSKRDRQILPSNQPQHF
TRBV5-5	TRBJ1-1	NA	NA	TGTGCCAGCAGCTTGGGACAGATGAACACTGAAGCTTTCTTT	CASSLGQMNTEAFF
TRBV18	TRBJ1-1	NA	NA	TGTGCCAGCTCACCAGCGACAGGTATGCAAGCTTTCTTT	CASSPATGMQAFF
TRBV11-1	TRBJ2-7	NA	NA	TGTGCCAGCAGCCTAGGACAGTTCTACGAGCAGTACTTC	CASSLGQFYEQYF
TRBV5-1	TRBJ2-3	TRBD2	NA	TGCGCCAGCAGCTTGGACGGGACTAGTCATGATACGCAGTATTTT	CASSLDGTSHDTQYF
TRBV5-1	TRBJ2-3	NA	NA	TGCGCCAGCAGCTTAAGACAATTCACAGATACGCAGTATTTT	CASSLRQFTDTQYF
TRBV29-1	TRBJ1-4	TRBD1	NA	TGCAGCGTAGGACAGGGTAATAATGAAAAACTGTTTTTT	CSVGQGNNEKLFF
TRBV27	TRBJ1-2	TRBD1	NA	TGTGCCAGCTCGGACAGGGGTAACTATGGCTACACCTTC	CASSDRGNYGYTF
TRBV4-3	TRBJ2-7	NA	few	TGCGCCAGCAGCCAAGCGCCACAGGTGGGAAGCACGTACGAGCAGTACTTC	CASSQAPQVGSTYEQYF
TRBV5-1	TRBJ2-3	TRBD2	NA	TGCGCCAGCAGCACTGGACTAGTAGGTTTGGATACGCAGTATTTT	CASSTGLVGLDTQYF
TRBV29-1	TRBJ2-7	TRBD2	NA	TGCAGCGCACAAGCGGGAGTAGACTACGAGCAGTACTTC	CSAQAGVDYEQYF
TRBV4-2	TRBJ2-3	TRBD1	NA	TGTGCCAGCAGCCAAGTGGACAGGGGATACACAGATACGCAGTATTTT	CASSQVDRGYTDTQYF
TRBV18	TRBJ2-2	NA	NA	TGTGCCAGCTCACGCGGAGGGCCCCAGAACACCGGGGAGCTGTTTTTT	CASSRGGPQNTGELFF
TRBV4-2	TRBJ2-7	NA	NA	TGTGCCAGCAGCCAGGCACAGAACTACGAGCAGTACTTC	CASSQAQNYEQYF